One T cell receptor beta chain is described in this entry. The sample comes from a study of cytomegalovirus exposure and HLA in healthy donors. A multiplex PCR was run with 60 Vbeta primers and 13 Jbeta primers. Some clones are missing from TCRdb's copy, which holds only in-frame ones; the method was immunoSEQ multiplex PCR. The top ten clones hold 2% to 3% of a sample with 90,000 to 120,000 clones, more than 75% of them seen once. The receptor was derived from a man aged 25-45 years in good health and CMV-seropositive. The sequenced sample consisted of PBMCs.

The CDR3 sequence is CASSRTGLGGGELFF. In nucleotides, the CDR3 is TGTGCCAGCAGCCGGACAGGGCTTGGTGGCGGGGAGCTGTTTTTT. V and J are TRBV6-5 and TRBJ2-2; the match to TRBD1 covers 8 bases. Per the germline V gene, CDR1 is MNHEY and CDR2 is SVGAGI. The ends lost 6 bases at V and 7 bases at J; junction bases unmatched: 10. The CDR3 has 15 residues.